The 2 T cell receptor beta chains below were found in one sample sequenced in a study of T-cell memory formation after mild COVID-19. TCRdb independently ran MiXCR on the 5' RACE reads; one entry per CDR3 protein. This sample has 180,000 or so distinct CDR3 sequences, with about a sixth found just once. The sample taken for sequencing was PBMCs or a T cell subset sorted from them (not recorded which). The receptors come from an adult woman who had mild COVID-19 (a few samples of this study predate the infection). Cell type and time point are not known.

This clonotype was found a few times. V is TRBV4-3 and J is TRBJ2-7; TRBD2 matches 8 bases. The CDR3 contains 17 residues. V lost 2 bases and J lost 1; bases outside the gene matches: 10. Germline lookup yields CDR1 LGHNA and CDR2 YSLEER. The CDR3 DNA sequence: TGCGCCAGCAGCCAAATGGTAGCGGGAAGTATGTCCTACGAGCAGTACTTC. Translating it yields CASSQMVAGSMSYEQYF.

This clonotype was detected ten times or more. This chain uses TRBV20-1 with TRBJ2-1; 11 positions agree with TRBD2. The V and J ends lost 5 bases and 7 bases, in that order; junction bases with no gene match: 10. CDR1 and CDR2 (germline): DFQATT, SNEGSKA (reference sequence). The CDR3 is made up of 15 amino acids. CDR3 loop: CSAYLAGGGWNEQFF. In DNA, the CDR3 is TGCAGTGCTTATTTAGCGGGAGGGGGATGGAATGAGCAGTTCTTC.